The rows below give T cell receptor beta chains drawn from one sample of a study of T cells after posttransplantation cyclophosphamide. Repertoires were generated with immunoSEQ multiplex PCR, while TCRdb's copy carries only in-frame clones and drops some. The table lists roughly 21,000 clones, roughly 98% of them singletons, with around 0.15% in the top ten. The specimen sequenced was naive CD8+ T cells sorted from PBMCs. Receptor source: a middle-aged man in good health, CMV-negative, and a related stem cell transplant donor. CDR3s include the opening cysteine and the closing phenylalanine or tryptophan. D genes are given only for firm matches. Where a row states a size, it is once, few, many or the class of an expanded clone; other rows omit it.

TRBV19	.	TRBJ2-1	14	.	CASSGPGRIDEQFF	TGTGCCAGTAGTGGACCGGGGAGGATCGATGAGCAGTTCTTC
TRBV5-4	TRBD2	TRBJ2-7	12	once	CASSPAGDEQYF	TGTGCCAGCAGTCCAGCGGGAGACGAGCAGTACTTC
TRBV6-6	.	TRBJ1-5	15	.	CASSYLILDGQPQHF	TGTGCCAGCAGTTACTTGATTCTAGATGGGCAGCCCCAGCATTTT
TRBV28	.	TRBJ2-7	13	.	CASSLGRAYEQYF	TGTGCCAGCAGTTTGGGCAGGGCCTACGAGCAGTACTTC
TRBV4-1	.	TRBJ1-2	15	.	CASSQEPGMIYGYTF	TGCGCCAGCAGCCAAGAGCCCGGGATGATATATGGCTACACCTTC
TRBV28	.	TRBJ2-7	14	.	CASSFAGATDEQYF	TGTGCCAGCAGTTTCGCAGGGGCGACGGACGAGCAGTACTTC
TRBV28	.	TRBJ2-7	11	.	CASKQSYEQYF	TGTGCCAGCAAGCAATCCTACGAGCAGTACTTC
TRBV6-1	TRBD1	TRBJ2-7	15	once	CASSVLRQGTYEQYF	TGTGCCAGCAGTGTTTTGAGACAGGGGACCTACGAGCAGTACTTC
TRBV19	.	TRBJ1-1	13	.	CASKPPGNTEAFF	TGTGCCAGTAAGCCCCCTGGGAACACTGAAGCTTTCTTT
TRBV6-5	TRBD2	TRBJ2-3	16	.	CASSSLSREGGTARYF	TGTGCCAGCAGTTCCCTAAGTCGGGAGGGGGGGACCGCCCGGTATTTT
TRBV19	.	TRBJ2-7	11	.	CASSGGYEQYF	TGTGCCAGTAGTGGGGGGTACGAGCAGTACTTC
TRBV10-3	TRBD2	TRBJ2-7	15	.	CAITLAGTRSYEQYF	TGTGCCATCACCCTAGCGGGAACCCGCTCCTACGAGCAGTACTTC
TRBV7-8	TRBD2	TRBJ2-7	17	once	CASSFKPAGGPIDEQYF	TGTGCCAGCAGCTTTAAACCAGCGGGAGGGCCGATCGACGAGCAGTACTTC
TRBV28	.	TRBJ1-1	13	.	CASSWGENTEAFF	TGTGCCAGCAGTTGGGGAGAGAACACTGAAGCTTTCTTT
TRBV28	TRBD1	TRBJ1-2	17	.	CASSSLTTGTGYYGYTF	TGTGCCAGCAGTTCACTAACCACCGGGACAGGGTACTATGGCTACACCTTC
TRBV19	.	TRBJ2-7	16	.	CASSTSYSGGRYEQYF	TGTGCCAGTAGTACTAGCTATAGCGGAGGCCGGTACGAGCAGTACTTC
TRBV2	.	TRBJ2-5	12	.	CASIRGQETQYF	TGTGCCAGCATTCGAGGGCAAGAGACCCAGTACTTC
TRBV19	.	TRBJ1-4	15	.	CASSIRGEVDEKLFF	TGTGCCAGTAGTATACGAGGGGAGGTAGATGAAAAACTGTTTTTT
TRBV4-1	TRBD1	TRBJ1-5	14	.	CASSRQGAGQPQHF	TGCGCCAGCAGCCGACAGGGGGCTGGTCAGCCCCAGCATTTT
TRBV4-1	.	TRBJ2-5	15	.	CASSQDPGVGETQYF	TGCGCCAGCAGCCAAGATCCCGGGGTCGGGGAGACCCAGTACTTC
TRBV4-2	.	TRBJ1-2	15	.	CASSQPEKGGYGYTF	TGTGCCAGCAGCCAGCCGGAAAAAGGGGGTTATGGCTACACCTTC
TRBV29-1	.	TRBJ1-6	13	.	CSASRGDNSPLHF	TGCAGCGCTTCTCGGGGGGATAATTCACCCCTCCACTTT
TRBV9	.	TRBJ2-1	15	once	CASSDRRGSYNEQFF	TGTGCCAGCAGCGACCGGAGGGGCTCCTACAATGAGCAGTTCTTC
TRBV6-5	.	TRBJ2-2	16	.	CASSYSIQGNTGELFF	TGTGCCAGCAGTTACTCGATACAGGGCAACACCGGGGAGCTGTTTTTT
TRBV30	TRBD1	TRBJ2-7	15	.	CAWSDRDRPIYEQYF	TGTGCCTGGAGCGATCGGGACAGGCCGATCTACGAGCAGTACTTC
TRBV5-4	.	TRBJ1-2	14	.	CASSFLDSPYGYTF	TGTGCCAGCAGCTTTTTGGACAGCCCCTATGGCTACACCTTC
TRBV19	TRBD2	TRBJ2-1	15	.	CASQEASGSFNEQFF	TGTGCCAGTCAGGAGGCTAGCGGGAGTTTCAATGAGCAGTTCTTC
TRBV16	TRBD1	TRBJ2-2	14	.	CASSQATGGAELFF	TGTGCCAGCAGCCAAGCGACAGGGGGTGCGGAGCTGTTTTTT
TRBV12-5	TRBD1	TRBJ2-1	19	.	CASGLALTRQGGFYNEQFF	TGTGCTAGTGGTTTGGCGCTCACCCGACAGGGGGGATTTTACAATGAGCAGTTCTTC
TRBV5-1	.	TRBJ2-2	16	.	CASSLEGGDYTGELFF	TGCGCCAGCAGCTTGGAGGGAGGCGACTACACCGGGGAGCTGTTTTTT
TRBV5-1	TRBD1	TRBJ2-2	16	.	CASSVVRDRGAGELFF	TGCGCCAGCAGCGTGGTGAGGGACAGGGGAGCCGGGGAGCTGTTTTTT
TRBV4-2	TRBD1	TRBJ1-1	15	.	CASSQDGRGPDEAFF	TGTGCCAGCAGCCAAGACGGCAGGGGGCCGGATGAAGCTTTCTTT
TRBV6-5	TRBD1	TRBJ2-1	12	.	CASSRDRDEQFF	TGTGCCAGCAGCCGCGACAGGGACGAGCAGTTCTTC
TRBV27	.	TRBJ2-1	14	.	CASSSSDFNNEQFF	TGTGCCAGCAGTTCCTCGGACTTCAACAATGAGCAGTTCTTC
TRBV29-1	TRBD2	TRBJ2-3	14	.	CSVKGLEFTDTQYF	TGCAGCGTGAAGGGACTAGAGTTCACAGATACGCAGTATTTT
TRBV10-3	TRBD2	TRBJ2-1	15	.	CAISDSGSSYNEQFF	TGTGCCATCAGTGACAGCGGGAGCTCCTACAATGAGCAGTTCTTC
TRBV28	.	TRBJ1-5	13	.	CASRGGEAQPQHF	TGTGCCAGCCGTGGGGGGGAGGCTCAGCCCCAGCATTTT
TRBV27	TRBD2	TRBJ2-2	17	.	CASSLLGLAGVTGELFF	TGTGCCAGCAGTTTATTAGGGCTAGCGGGAGTCACCGGGGAGCTGTTTTTT
TRBV13	.	TRBJ2-7	14	.	CASSLFQSPYEQYF	TGTGCCAGCAGCTTATTCCAGTCCCCCTACGAGCAGTACTTC
TRBV27	.	TRBJ1-2	15	.	CASSLSRGVGYGYTF	TGTGCCAGCAGTTTGTCCAGGGGAGTAGGCTATGGCTACACCTTC
TRBV30	.	TRBJ2-7	12	.	CAWSVIAHEQYF	TGTGCCTGGAGTGTAATAGCTCACGAGCAGTACTTC
TRBV9	.	TRBJ2-3	12	.	CASSVVADTQYF	TGTGCCAGCAGCGTAGTCGCAGATACGCAGTATTTT
TRBV2	.	TRBJ2-7	16	.	CASSVQRDTLYEGQYF	TGTGCCAGCAGTGTGCAAAGGGACACCTTATACGAGGGGCAGTACTTC
TRBV7-9	TRBD1	TRBJ1-4	15	.	CASSFLGQGREKLFF	TGTGCCAGCAGCTTCCTGGGACAGGGAAGGGAAAAACTGTTTTTT
TRBV27	.	TRBJ2-6	16	.	CASSLSQGIGANVLTF	TGTGCCAGCAGTTTATCCCAGGGGATCGGGGCCAACGTCCTGACTTTC
TRBV25-1	TRBD2	TRBJ2-1	14	.	CASSDRAGGDEQFF	TGTGCCAGCAGTGACCGGGCGGGAGGGGATGAGCAGTTCTTC
TRBV27	TRBD1	TRBJ1-1	13	.	CASSWDRYTEAFF	TGTGCCAGCAGTTGGGACAGATACACTGAAGCTTTCTTT
TRBV2	.	TRBJ1-1	10	once	CASSGVEAFF	TGTGCCAGCAGTGGCGTTGAAGCTTTCTTT
TRBV5-4	TRBD2	TRBJ2-7	13	.	CASSPGTTYEQYF	TGTGCCAGCAGCCCCGGGACTACCTACGAGCAGTACTTC
TRBV7-2	.	TRBJ1-1	16	.	CASSLAVGTENTEAFF	TGTGCCAGCAGCTTAGCTGTGGGCACGGAGAACACTGAAGCTTTCTTT
TRBV19	TRBD2	TRBJ2-1	16	.	CASRIIAGGSINEQFF	TGTGCCAGTAGAATCATTGCGGGAGGTTCTATCAATGAGCAGTTCTTC
TRBV27	TRBD2	TRBJ2-7	13	once	CASTWTSGNEQYF	TGTGCCAGCACCTGGACTAGCGGCAACGAGCAGTACTTC